These T cell receptor beta chains were read from a single sample in a study of T cells in Graves' hyperthyroidism and ophthalmopathy. Each CDR3 protein gets one entry after TCRdb re-called the multiplex PCR reads with MiXCR. The table has hundreds of thousands of distinct CDR3 sequences, 14% seen once. The sample consisted of blood. The receptor set was obtained from a woman under 30 with Graves' hyperthyroidism. The CDR3 runs from the conserved cysteine through the conserved F or W. D genes are given only for firm matches. For some rows the clone size is stated as once, few or many, or as a class when expanded; others skip it.

d_call	v_call	j_call	clone_size	cdr3_aa	cdr3_nt
.	TRBV2	TRBJ1-2	many	CASRSLKGIDYGYTF	TGTGCCAGCAGATCCCTGAAAGGGATCGACTATGGCTACACCTTC
TRBD1	TRBV19	TRBJ2-1	.	CASRRQGARGNEQFF	TGTGCCAGTAGAAGACAGGGGGCGAGGGGCAATGAGCAGTTCTTC
TRBD1	TRBV12-3/TRBV12-4	TRBJ1-2	few	CASSPGTGAFYGYTF	TGTGCCAGCAGTCCGGGGACAGGGGCCTTCTATGGCTACACCTTC
.	TRBV18	TRBJ1-1	many	CASSLGEGRAFF	TGTGCCAGCTCCCTGGGGGAGGGCCGAGCTTTCTTT
.	TRBV20-1	TRBJ1-2	few	CSAKLGYTF	TGCAGTGCTAAATTAGGCTACACCTTC
TRBD1	TRBV20-1	TRBJ1-2	many	CSAQGATNYGYTF	TGCAGTGCACAGGGGGCTACAAACTATGGCTACACCTTC
.	TRBV20-1	TRBJ2-1	few	CSARDPPGIGNEQFF	TGCAGTGCTAGAGATCCCCCAGGGATCGGCAATGAGCAGTTCTTC
.	TRBV18	TRBJ1-1	many	CASAQGMNTEAFF	TGTGCCAGCGCGCAGGGGATGAACACTGAAGCTTTCTTT
TRBD2	TRBV28	TRBJ2-4	many	CASSSGLAGRQKAKNIQYF	TGTGCCAGCAGTTCGGGACTAGCGGGAAGACAAAAAGCCAAAAACATTCAGTACTTC
.	TRBV12-3/TRBV12-4	TRBJ2-1	many	CASTPLAATYNEQFF	TGTGCCAGCACCCCATTAGCGGCCACCTACAATGAGCAGTTCTTC
TRBD1	TRBV6-5	TRBJ2-1	.	CASSYRNTDRERNEQFF	TGTGCCAGCAGTTACCGCAATACTGACAGGGAGCGCAATGAGCAGTTCTTC
TRBD2	TRBV20-1	TRBJ2-7	many	CSARASGSYEQYF	TGCAGTGCTAGGGCTAGCGGGAGCTACGAGCAGTACTTC
TRBD2	TRBV7-9	TRBJ2-3	few	CASSPLGLAGGTTDTQYF	TGTGCCAGCAGCCCCCTAGGACTAGCGGGAGGCACCACAGATACGCAGTATTTT
.	TRBV7-9	TRBJ2-2	.	CASSLGISPNTGELFF	TGTGCCAGCAGCTTAGGAATATCTCCAAACACCGGGGAGCTGTTTTTT
.	TRBV19	TRBJ1-5	.	CASSITGSQPQHF	TGTGCCAGTAGTATCACAGGGTCACAGCCCCAGCATTTT
.	TRBV15	TRBJ2-5	many	CATSRGIPGETQYF	TGTGCCACCAGCAGAGGGATCCCCGGAGAGACCCAGTACTTC
.	TRBV20-1	TRBJ1-4	many	CSARDLRAGDEKLFF	TGCAGTGCTAGAGATCTTCGGGCCGGCGATGAAAAACTGTTTTTT
TRBD2	TRBV6-1	TRBJ2-7	.	CVSAPGGEGSYEQYF	TGTGTCTCGGCCCCGGGCGGGGAGGGGAGCTACGAGCAGTACTTC
.	TRBV11-3	TRBJ2-7	many	CASSLPQWINDEQYF	TGTGCCAGCAGCCTCCCCCAGTGGATTAACGACGAGCAGTACTTC
.	TRBV7-8	TRBJ1-5	.	CASSLRDKFKPQHF	TGTGCCAGCAGCTTACGGGACAAGTTTAAGCCCCAGCATTTT
.	TRBV10-3	TRBJ1-1	many	CAISGGTGNTEAFF	TGTGCCATCAGTGGGGGCACGGGGAACACTGAAGCTTTCTTT
.	TRBV5-5	TRBJ1-5	many	CASRPTGTPGPQHF	TGTGCCAGCAGACCCACCGGGACACCGGGGCCCCAGCATTTT
.	TRBV6-1	TRBJ2-7	few	CASSQPATYEQYF	TGTGCCAGCAGTCAGCCCGCGACCTACGAGCAGTACTTC
.	TRBV7-2	TRBJ2-4	many	CASSSLGNIQYF	TGTGCCAGCAGCTCTCTGGGAAACATTCAGTACTTC
TRBD1	TRBV18	TRBJ1-3	.	CASSPGTGTGNTIYF	TGTGCCAGCTCACCAGGGACAGGGACTGGAAACACCATATATTTT
TRBD2	TRBV2	TRBJ2-2	many	CASRRLAGGPSYTGELFF	TGTGCCAGCAGAAGACTAGCGGGAGGGCCCTCGTACACCGGGGAGCTGTTTTTT
.	TRBV2	TRBJ1-2	many	CASSRIGQTNGYTF	TGTGCCAGCAGCCGAATTGGACAGACGAATGGCTACACCTTC
.	TRBV7-3	TRBJ2-1	.	CASSLNGKVNEQFF	TGTGCCAGCAGCTTAAACGGGAAAGTCAATGAGCAGTTCTTC
.	TRBV5-1	TRBJ2-1	few	CASTSSQELYNEQFF	TGCGCCAGCACGAGTTCCCAGGAACTTTACAATGAGCAGTTCTTC
.	TRBV11-3	TRBJ2-5	many	CASSPDPARETQYF	TGTGCCAGCAGCCCAGACCCGGCTCGCGAGACCCAGTACTTC
.	TRBV2	TRBJ2-7	many	CASSEAPDGSYEQYF	TGTGCCAGCAGTGAAGCGCCGGACGGATCCTACGAGCAGTACTTC
TRBD1	TRBV13	TRBJ2-5	few	CASSGIGTGGSGVETQYF	TGTGCCAGCAGCGGGATCGGGACAGGGGGCTCCGGGGTGGAGACCCAGTACTTC
.	TRBV29-1	TRBJ1-1	few	CSVDLGESTEAFF	TGCAGCGTTGATTTAGGGGAGAGCACTGAAGCTTTCTTT
.	TRBV7-2	TRBJ1-5	few	CASSATGLDQPQHF	TGTGCCAGCAGCGCTACAGGGCTGGATCAGCCCCAGCATTTT
.	TRBV9	TRBJ2-5	.	CASSVAGVWYPPQETQYF	TGTGCCAGCAGCGTAGCGGGAGTATGGTACCCACCCCAAGAGACCCAGTACTTC
.	TRBV5-6	TRBJ1-1	few	CASSAADLGYRTEAFF	TGTGCCAGCAGCGCCGCGGATCTCGGGTACAGGACTGAAGCTTTCTTT
TRBD2	TRBV7-3	TRBJ2-1	.	CASSSGEGLAGVNEQFF	TGTGCCAGCAGCTCAGGGGAGGGACTAGCGGGAGTCAATGAGCAGTTCTTC
.	TRBV27	TRBJ2-3	many	CASSLSWGLRTDTQYF	TGTGCCAGCAGTTTATCCTGGGGTCTACGCACAGATACGCAGTATTTT
.	TRBV18	TRBJ2-2	.	CASSPNLQTGRFPGELFF	TGTGCCAGCTCACCAAATTTACAGACGGGGAGGTTCCCCGGGGAGCTGTTTTTT
.	TRBV7-2	TRBJ1-1	many	CASSLGAGYTEAFF	TGTGCCAGCAGCTTAGGTGCAGGGTACACTGAAGCTTTCTTT
.	TRBV28	TRBJ2-7	.	CASSFGGVLASREQYF	TGTGCCAGCAGTTTCGGAGGTGTACTCGCTTCTCGCGAGCAGTACTTC
.	TRBV7-9	TRBJ2-7	many	CATQLEGGRETYEQYF	TGTGCCACCCAACTCGAAGGCGGCAGGGAGACCTACGAGCAGTACTTC